This entry describes one T cell receptor (beta chain). It has no known antigen specificity. Base qualities were left out, and no much larger clone turns up one base away. The data derive from a study of T cell responses to AZD1222 COVID-19 vaccine (dated by TCRdb to the early 2020s). About the full investigation: A total of approximately 230 trial participants underwent TCR sequencing, of whom about 200 received two doses of AZD1222 and some 26 received two doses of the MenACWY control vaccine. Enrollment into the trials was organized by age into subgroups of 18-55, 56-69 and 70-plus years, and those subgroups contained approximately 160, 26 and 62 TCR-sequenced participants, respectively. What the authors observed across the whole study: Nearly half of unique spike-specific TCRs reportedly recognized epitopes outside regions mutated in the B.1.351 and B.1.1.7 variants. Participants were mostly white British and included more females than males, and it was suggested by the authors that clonal diversity may have been underestimated. The whole spike protein was spanned by vaccine-associated CD4 TCRs, and dominant responses were seen in regions 160-218 and 743-854. Only 5 to 7 AZD1222 recipients were SARS-CoV-2 seropositive at baseline, limiting conclusions about previously exposed vaccinees. Because no day 14 peak-response samples were available, repertoires were characterized only after the peak T cell response. The 56-69-year group was small, and its depth increase did not reach significance, likely because of low power. After two AZD1222 doses, both the breadth and the depth of spike-specific TCRs were significantly higher than at day 0 and than in MenACWY recipients.

According to the study, the label for this sample's time point signals: about 28 days (+/-7) after the second vaccine dose. Because spike-specific TCR depth and breadth did not differ between the two schedules, AZD1222 recipients who got a second dose at roughly 4 weeks were pooled with those who got a second dose at roughly 12 weeks. Vaccinee samples were obtained from the UK trials COV001 and COV002, which included a single-blind randomized controlled phase 2/3 trial of AZD1222 (ChAdOx1 nCoV-19) in healthy adults. Trial participant PBMC samples were collected at day 0 and day 28 after the second dose for TCRbeta chain sequencing. The CDR3 regions of human TCRbeta chains were analyzed by immunosequencing. Per the source publication's procedure: Repertoire TCRs were checked for matches against a reference library of SARS-CoV-2-specific TCRs that had been generated using the MIRA antigen-specificity platform. Breadth meant the fraction of unique TCRs that were SARS-CoV-2-associated, whereas depth meant the fraction of total T cells that were SARS-CoV-2-associated. Each spike-specific TCR was assigned to its reactive spike region and to a CD4 or CD8 class using the MIRA data. Log10-transformed breadth and depth values were compared by one-way ANOVA with Sidak's multiple comparisons tests. TCRdb carries this immuneACCESS record with in-frame sequences only. Its versions omit some clonotypes, under half of them owing to an unresolved V gene in the studies checked, with the rest unexplained. V and J calls and clone size are given by that table; D and trimming were obtained from the DNA. The sample table holds over 130,000 clones, of which 90% were seen once. The biggest ten clones account for 1.5% to 2% of the sample.

Counted from cysteine to phenylalanine, this CDR3 has 18 amino acids. Only CDR3 DNA is held: 54 bases, read in frame from base 1. Taken from the germline V gene (reference sequence), the CDR1 and CDR2 loops are WNHNN and SYGVQD. The V end gives up 1 base and the J end 5 bases, leaving 13 bases in the junction not matched to a gene. The chain employs TRBV10-1 and TRBJ2-3; TRBD2 matches 9 bases in the middle. The origin of this receptor is an adult who received the AZD1222 COVID-19 vaccine. The sequences come from peripheral blood, collected 28 days after the second AZD1222 dose. The CDR3 loop reads CASSELAGGLNLQDTQYF. The DNA sequence is given as TGCGCCAGCAGTGAGTTGGCGGGAGGGCTTAATCTGCAAGATACGCAGTATTTT.